These T cell receptor beta chains were read from a single sample in a study of blood T cell repertoires in COVID-19. TCRdb's table, derived via immunoSEQ multiplex PCR, lists solely in-frame clones and lacks some. The repertoire consists of 50,000 to 70,000 clones, with around 81% occurring once and the leading ten covering approximately 8.9%. Input material: peripheral blood. The receptors here all came from a man aged 80 or over with COVID-19, enrolled during active disease. The CDR3 runs from the conserved cysteine through the conserved F or W. The D gene is left open where the match is weak.

TRBD1	TRBV9	TRBJ1-3	CASSVGTGENTIYF	TGTGCCAGCAGCGTAGGGACAGGGGAAAACACCATATATTTT
-	TRBV7-9	TRBJ1-1	CASSPAPAGHTEAFF	TGTGCCAGCAGCCCTGCCCCGGCAGGGCACACTGAAGCTTTCTTT
TRBD1	TRBV24-1	TRBJ1-1	CATSVTGGPGEAFF	TGTGCCACCAGTGTAACAGGGGGTCCCGGTGAAGCTTTCTTT
TRBD1	TRBV18	TRBJ2-7	CASSPYRDRGDEQYF	TGTGCCAGCTCACCCTACCGGGACAGGGGAGACGAGCAGTACTTC
-	TRBV7-9	TRBJ1-1	CASSPRTAYTEAFF	TGTGCCAGCAGCCCGCGAACTGCCTACACTGAAGCTTTCTTT
-	TRBV4-2	TRBJ1-5	CASSQEGGRQPQHF	TGTGCCAGCAGCCAAGAGGGGGGGCGTCAGCCCCAGCATTTT
-	TRBV25-1	TRBJ1-3	CASSEGWRSSGNTIYF	TGTGCCAGCAGTGAAGGGTGGCGGAGCTCTGGAAACACCATATATTTT
TRBD1	TRBV29-1	TRBJ1-2	CSAQQGDYGYTF	TGCAGCGCCCAACAGGGGGACTATGGCTACACCTTC
TRBD2	TRBV6-5	TRBJ2-5	CASRAGDIREETQYF	TGTGCCAGCAGGGCGGGGGATATTCGGGAAGAGACCCAGTACTTC
-	TRBV4-1	TRBJ1-5	CASSQQGARWPQHF	TGCGCCAGCAGCCAACAGGGCGCCCGTTGGCCCCAGCATTTT
TRBD2	TRBV5-4	TRBJ2-1	CACQRGAYNEQFF	TGTGCCTGCCAGCGGGGGGCCTACAATGAGCAGTTCTTC
TRBD1	TRBV7-2	TRBJ1-5	CASSSTGAASNQPQHF	TGTGCCAGCAGCTCGACAGGGGCCGCGAGCAATCAGCCCCAGCATTTT
-	TRBV5-6	TRBJ2-4	CASSLRGPRYF	TGTGCCAGCAGCTTGAGGGGCCCGCGGTACTTC
-	TRBV7-2	TRBJ1-2	CASSPPGSYYGYTF	TGTGCCAGCAGCCCCCCGGGATCCTACTATGGCTACACCTTC
TRBD2	TRBV10-3	TRBJ2-3	CAISESAGGRSTDTQYF	TGTGCCATCAGTGAATCAGCGGGGGGGCGAAGCACAGATACGCAGTATTTT
-	TRBV5-1	TRBJ2-3	CASSGDKSTDTQYF	TGCGCCAGCAGTGGGGACAAAAGCACAGATACGCAGTATTTT
-	TRBV19	TRBJ1-1	CASSISGVDTEAFF	TGTGCCAGTAGTATTTCAGGGGTGGACACTGAAGCTTTCTTT
-	TRBV24-1	TRBJ1-5	CATSRAQVNQPQHF	TGTGCCACCAGCAGGGCACAGGTAAATCAGCCCCAGCATTTT
TRBD2	TRBV3-1/TRBV3-2	TRBJ2-1	CASSLAGGLYNEQFF	TGTGCCAGCAGCTTAGCGGGAGGACTCTACAATGAGCAGTTCTTC
-	TRBV24-1	TRBJ2-1	CATSESRKGDNEQFF	TGTGCCACCAGTGAGTCGAGAAAGGGGGACAATGAGCAGTTCTTC
-	TRBV10-3	TRBJ2-7	CAISGRGTGYEQYF	TGTGCCATCAGTGGCCGGGGAACGGGGTACGAGCAGTACTTC
-	TRBV28	TRBJ2-7	CASSLSQPHQGEQYF	TGTGCCAGCAGTTTGAGTCAGCCGCATCAGGGCGAGCAGTACTTC